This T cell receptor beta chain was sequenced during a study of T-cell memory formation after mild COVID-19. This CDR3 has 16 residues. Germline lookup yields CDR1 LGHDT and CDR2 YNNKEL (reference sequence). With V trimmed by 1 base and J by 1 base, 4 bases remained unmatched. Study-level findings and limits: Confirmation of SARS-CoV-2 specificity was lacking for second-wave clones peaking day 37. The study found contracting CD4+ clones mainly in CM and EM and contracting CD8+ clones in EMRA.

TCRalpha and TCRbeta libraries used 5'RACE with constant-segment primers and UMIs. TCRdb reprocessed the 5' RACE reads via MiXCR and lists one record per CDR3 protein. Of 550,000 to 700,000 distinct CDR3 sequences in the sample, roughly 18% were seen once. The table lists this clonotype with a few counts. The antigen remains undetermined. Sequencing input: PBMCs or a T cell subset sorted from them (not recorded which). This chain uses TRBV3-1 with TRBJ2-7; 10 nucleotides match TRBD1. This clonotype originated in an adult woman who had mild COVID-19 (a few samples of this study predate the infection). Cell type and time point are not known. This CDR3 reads CASSQVGTGESYEQYF. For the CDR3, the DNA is TGTGCCAGCAGCCAAGTGGGGACAGGGGAATCCTACGAGCAGTACTTC.